This T cell receptor (beta chain) was captured in a study of blood T cell repertoires in COVID-19 (dated by TCRdb to about 2020). Notes on the research overall: The collaborator samples originated in the United States, Italy and Spain and spanned the acute and convalescent phases of COVID-19. The prospective study material was composed of cDNA or gDNA derived from T cells, B-cell-depleted T cells, or PBMCs. The dataset comprised deeply sampled blood TCRbeta repertoires from subjects exposed to, actively infected with, or recovered from COVID-19. A freely available public database, intended as a resource for researchers studying the immune response to SARS-CoV-2, is where the repertoires were released. The samples were drawn from the first 160 participants of the ongoing ImmuneRACE study and from over 950 subjects provided by 6 global collaborators. A de-identified subject ID, COVID-19 status, age in years and sex were almost always included in the sample metadata. HLA class I and class II types, where available, came from metadata supplied by the sample provider rather than from assay-based typing.

A word on this clone: The antigen it binds to is not known. Base qualities were left out, and no much larger clone turns up one base away.

Results and caveats for the whole study, not just this receptor: How much clinical and demographic metadata was included differed by source and by participant, and the metadata was provided uncurated.

TCRbeta CDR3 regions were amplified from genomic DNA by means of the immunoSEQ Assay, a bias-controlled multiplex PCR. The source study handled its data this way. Nucleated cell counts per sample were estimated from amplification of reference gene primers within the assay. To quantify the absolute abundance of each unique TCRbeta CDR3 rearrangement, sequence reads were collapsed and filtered. For each sample, productive Simpson clonality was calculated by taking the square root of Simpson's diversity index across productive rearrangements. The clones in this table, taken by TCRdb from immuneACCESS, are in-frame only. Not every clone is retained; where verified, under half of the shortfall comes from an unresolved V gene, and the cause of the rest is unknown. V and J calls and clone size follow that table, whereas D and trimming were derived from the DNA. Present in this sample are 170,000 or so clones, roughly 84% of which were seen just once. The ten largest clones add up to more than 1.5% of the sample.

In the germline V gene, CDR1 corresponds to SGDLS and CDR2 to YYNGEE. The germline V end is reduced by 4 bases and the J end by 6 bases; junction bases left unmatched: 8. From its cysteine to its phenylalanine, the CDR3 spans 14 amino acids. The entry retains the CDR3 DNA only, 42 bases that are in frame from base 1. The collaborating institutions used their own protocols to collect whole blood in K2EDTA tubes. For TCRbeta analysis, collaborator samples were shipped as frozen whole blood, as isolated PBMCs, or as DNA extracted from either sample type. This receptor was obtained from a human donor in a cohort sampled during active COVID-19. This receptor chain uses TRBV9 and TRBJ2-3, and 7 junctional nucleotides match TRBD1. What was sequenced was peripheral blood. The DNA sequence is given as TGTGCCAGCAGCCCAGAGGGGGCGCGGGATACGCAGTATTTT. The resulting protein is CASSPEGARDTQYF.